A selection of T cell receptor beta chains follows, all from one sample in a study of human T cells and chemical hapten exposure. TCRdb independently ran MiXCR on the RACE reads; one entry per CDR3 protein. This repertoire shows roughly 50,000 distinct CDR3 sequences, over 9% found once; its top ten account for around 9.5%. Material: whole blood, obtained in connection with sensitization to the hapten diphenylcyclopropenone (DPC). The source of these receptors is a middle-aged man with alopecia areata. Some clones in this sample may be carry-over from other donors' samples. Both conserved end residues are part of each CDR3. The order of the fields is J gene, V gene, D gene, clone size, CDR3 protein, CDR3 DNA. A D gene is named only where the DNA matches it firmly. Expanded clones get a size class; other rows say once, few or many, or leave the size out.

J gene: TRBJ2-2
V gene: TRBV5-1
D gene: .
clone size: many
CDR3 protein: CASSSGGQYTGELFF
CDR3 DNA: TGCGCCAGCAGCTCCGGGGGCCAGTACACCGGGGAGCTGTTTTTT

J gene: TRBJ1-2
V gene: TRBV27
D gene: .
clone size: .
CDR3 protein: CASSSFPTGANYGYTF
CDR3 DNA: TGTGCCAGCAGTTCCTTCCCGACAGGAGCTAACTATGGCTACACCTTC

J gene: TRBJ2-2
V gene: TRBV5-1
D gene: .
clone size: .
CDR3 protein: CASSSRQSTGELFF
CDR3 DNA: TGCGCCAGCAGCTCCAGACAGAGCACCGGGGAGCTGTTTTTT

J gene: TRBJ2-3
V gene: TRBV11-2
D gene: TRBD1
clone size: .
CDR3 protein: CASSPGQGITDTQYF
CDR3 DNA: TGTGCCAGCAGCCCGGGACAGGGAATAACAGATACGCAGTATTTT

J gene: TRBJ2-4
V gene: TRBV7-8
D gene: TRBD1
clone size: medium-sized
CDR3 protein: CASSPQGVDIQYF
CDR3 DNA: TGTGCCAGCAGCCCGCAGGGGGTTGACATTCAGTACTTC

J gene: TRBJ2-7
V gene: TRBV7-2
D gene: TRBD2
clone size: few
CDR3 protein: CASSLLADYPYEQYF
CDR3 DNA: TGTGCCAGCAGCCTACTAGCGGATTATCCCTACGAGCAGTACTTC

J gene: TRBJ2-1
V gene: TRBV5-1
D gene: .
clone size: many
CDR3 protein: CASSLGDTSAEQFF
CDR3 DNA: TGCGCCAGCAGCTTGGGCGACACAAGTGCAGAGCAGTTCTTC

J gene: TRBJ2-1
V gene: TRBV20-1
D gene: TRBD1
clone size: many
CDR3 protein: CSRQGTLNEQFF
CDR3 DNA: TGCAGCCGACAGGGGACATTAAATGAGCAGTTCTTC

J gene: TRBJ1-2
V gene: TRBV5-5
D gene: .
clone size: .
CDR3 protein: CASSVAPYNYGYTF
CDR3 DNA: TGTGCCAGCAGCGTGGCACCCTACAACTATGGCTACACCTTC

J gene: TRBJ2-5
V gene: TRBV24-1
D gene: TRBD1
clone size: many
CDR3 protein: CATSDPTGGETQYF
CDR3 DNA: TGTGCCACCAGTGACCCGACAGGGGGCGAGACCCAGTACTTC

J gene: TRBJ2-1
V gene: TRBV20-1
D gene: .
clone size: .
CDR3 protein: CSARDGDGYNEQFF
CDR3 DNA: TGCAGTGCTAGAGATGGGGACGGTTACAATGAGCAGTTCTTC

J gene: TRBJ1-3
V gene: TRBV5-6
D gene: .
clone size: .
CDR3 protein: CASSFSGNTIYF
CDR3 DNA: TGTGCCAGCAGCTTCTCTGGAAACACCATATATTTT

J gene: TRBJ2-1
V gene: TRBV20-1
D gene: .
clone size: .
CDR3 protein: CSAHFLSSYNEQFF
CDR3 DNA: TGCAGTGCTCATTTTCTGAGCTCCTACAATGAGCAGTTCTTC

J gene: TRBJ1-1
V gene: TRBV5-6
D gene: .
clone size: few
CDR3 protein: CASSLREGRTEAFF
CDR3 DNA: TGTGCCAGCAGTCTGCGGGAGGGGCGGACTGAAGCTTTCTTT

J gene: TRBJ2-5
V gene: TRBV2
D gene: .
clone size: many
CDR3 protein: CASSESVETQYF
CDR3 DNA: TGTGCCAGCAGTGAGTCAGTAGAGACCCAGTACTTC

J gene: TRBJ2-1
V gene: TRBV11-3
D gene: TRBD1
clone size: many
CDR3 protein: CASSLPQTGNYNEQFF
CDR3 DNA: TGTGCCAGCAGCTTACCCCAGACAGGGAACTACAATGAGCAGTTCTTC

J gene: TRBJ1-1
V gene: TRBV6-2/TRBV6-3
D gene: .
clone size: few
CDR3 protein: CASRQTNTEAFF
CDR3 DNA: TGTGCCAGCAGACAGACGAACACTGAAGCTTTCTTT

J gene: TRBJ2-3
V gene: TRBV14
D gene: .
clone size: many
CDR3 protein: CASSRRATDTQYF
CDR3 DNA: TGTGCCAGCAGCCGACGCGCCACAGATACGCAGTATTTT

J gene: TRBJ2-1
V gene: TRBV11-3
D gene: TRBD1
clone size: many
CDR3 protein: CASSLGRDRYNEQFF
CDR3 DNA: TGTGCCAGCAGCTTAGGGCGGGACAGGTACAATGAGCAGTTCTTC

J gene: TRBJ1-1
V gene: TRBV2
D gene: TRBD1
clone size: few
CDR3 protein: CASPGQRVTEAFF
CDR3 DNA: TGTGCCAGCCCGGGACAGCGGGTGACTGAAGCTTTCTTT

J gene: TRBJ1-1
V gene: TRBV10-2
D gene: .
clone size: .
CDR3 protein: CATLLSGSGAEAFF
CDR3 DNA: TGCGCCACCTTACTATCGGGGAGCGGGGCTGAAGCTTTCTTT

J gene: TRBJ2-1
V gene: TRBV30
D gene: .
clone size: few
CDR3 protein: CAWSVWGSLSYNEQFF
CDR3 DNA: TGTGCCTGGAGTGTCTGGGGCTCCCTCTCCTACAATGAGCAGTTCTTC

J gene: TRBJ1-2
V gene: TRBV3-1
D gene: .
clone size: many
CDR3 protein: CASSQVQAGYTF
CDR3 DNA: TGTGCCAGCAGCCAAGTCCAGGCTGGCTACACCTTC

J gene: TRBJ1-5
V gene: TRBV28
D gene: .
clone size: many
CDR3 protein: CASSTDSSNQPQHF
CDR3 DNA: TGTGCCAGCAGCACTGACAGTAGCAATCAGCCCCAGCATTTT

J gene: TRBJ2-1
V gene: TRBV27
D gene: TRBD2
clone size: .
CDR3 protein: CASSPGTSGRTEQFF
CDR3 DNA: TGTGCCAGCAGTCCCGGGACTAGCGGGAGAACTGAGCAGTTCTTC

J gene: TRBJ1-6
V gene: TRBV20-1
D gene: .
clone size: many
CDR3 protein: CSARGGGQSYNSPLHF
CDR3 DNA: TGCAGTGCTAGAGGGGGCGGGCAGTCCTATAATTCACCCCTCCACTTT

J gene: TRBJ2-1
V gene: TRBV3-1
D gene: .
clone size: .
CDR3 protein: CASSQDARYSYNEQFF
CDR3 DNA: TGTGCCAGCAGCCAAGATGCTAGATACTCCTACAATGAGCAGTTCTTC

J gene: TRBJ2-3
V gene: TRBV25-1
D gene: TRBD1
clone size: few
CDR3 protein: CASSPDRGHIDTQYF
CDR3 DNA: TGTGCCAGCTCCCCGGACAGGGGGCACATCGATACGCAGTATTTT

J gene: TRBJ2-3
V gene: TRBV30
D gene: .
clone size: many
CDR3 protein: CAWSPTGTDTQYF
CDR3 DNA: TGTGCCTGGAGTCCTACGGGCACAGATACGCAGTATTTT

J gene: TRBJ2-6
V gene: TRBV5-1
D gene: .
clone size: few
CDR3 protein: CASSGVSGANVLTF
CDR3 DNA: TGCGCCAGCAGCGGGGTCTCTGGGGCCAACGTCCTGACTTTC

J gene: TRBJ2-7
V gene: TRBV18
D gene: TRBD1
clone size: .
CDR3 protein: CASSPLSTGDYEQYF
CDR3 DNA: TGTGCCAGCTCACCGCTTTCTACAGGGGACTACGAGCAGTACTTC

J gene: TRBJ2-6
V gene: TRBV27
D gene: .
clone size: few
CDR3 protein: CASKAARSSGANVLTF
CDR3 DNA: TGTGCCAGCAAAGCCGCTCGGAGTTCTGGGGCCAACGTCCTGACTTTC

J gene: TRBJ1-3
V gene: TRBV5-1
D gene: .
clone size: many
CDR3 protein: CASSERDSGPGNTIYF
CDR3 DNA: TGCGCCAGCAGCGAGCGGGACTCCGGGCCTGGAAACACCATATATTTT

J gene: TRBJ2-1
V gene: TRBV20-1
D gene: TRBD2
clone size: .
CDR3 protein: CSARDIGGRTYNEQFF
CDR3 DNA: TGCAGTGCTAGAGATATCGGCGGGAGAACCTACAATGAGCAGTTCTTC

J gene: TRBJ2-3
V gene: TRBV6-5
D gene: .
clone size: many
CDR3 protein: CASSRTLTDTQYF
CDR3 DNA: TGTGCCAGCAGTAGGACACTCACAGATACGCAGTATTTT

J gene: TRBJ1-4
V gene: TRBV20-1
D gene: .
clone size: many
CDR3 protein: CSARRGTNEKLFF
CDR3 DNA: TGCAGTGCTAGAAGGGGAACTAATGAAAAACTGTTTTTT

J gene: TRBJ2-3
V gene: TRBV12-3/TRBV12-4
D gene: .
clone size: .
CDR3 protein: CASSLLANGPDTQYF
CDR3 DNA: TGTGCCAGCAGTTTACTAGCGAACGGGCCAGATACGCAGTATTTT

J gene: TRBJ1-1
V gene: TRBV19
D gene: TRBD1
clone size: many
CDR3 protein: CASMGPSDRTMNTEAFF
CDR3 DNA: TGTGCCAGTATGGGGCCGTCGGACAGGACCATGAACACTGAAGCTTTCTTT

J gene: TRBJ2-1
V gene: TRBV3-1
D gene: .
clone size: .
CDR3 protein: CASSRAGQRVAEQFF
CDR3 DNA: TGTGCCAGCAGCCGGGCGGGACAGAGGGTCGCTGAGCAGTTCTTC

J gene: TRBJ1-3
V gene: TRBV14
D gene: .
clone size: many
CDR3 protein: CASSPRTGNTIYF
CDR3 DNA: TGTGCCAGCAGCCCTCGGACAGGAAACACCATATATTTT

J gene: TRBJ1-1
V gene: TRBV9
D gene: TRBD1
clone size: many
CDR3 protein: CASSVDSGQMNTEAFF
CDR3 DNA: TGTGCCAGCAGCGTAGATTCGGGACAGATGAACACTGAAGCTTTCTTT